This TCR beta chain was retrieved from a study of cytomegalovirus exposure and HLA in healthy donors. Study observations and caveats: Associated with HLA alleles at 0.05 false discovery rate in a later analysis were 16,951 TCR beta sequences. Later analysis reportedly placed an Asian-associated ancestry cluster below the roughly 680-donor mean in N-insertions. Across donors, most TCRs were seen rarely, yet some public ones were widespread.

CDR3 length: 15 residues. Germline V gene sequence: CDR1 SGDLS, CDR2 YYNGEE. Unmatched junction bases numbered 8, after V lost 4 bases and J lost 6 bases. The PCR employed 60 Vbeta primers together with 13 Jbeta primers. Profiled with immunoSEQ multiplex PCR; TCRdb holds only in-frame clones, not every one. The data show hundreds of thousands of clones, just under 85% seen once. This clone was detected once. Its cognate antigen is unknown. The clonotype comes from a woman aged 35 to 49 in good health and CMV-seronegative. J is TRBJ1-3 and V is TRBV9; 9 bases are shared with TRBD1. Source material: PBMCs. The CDR3 here is CASSRGDREANTIYF. The CDR3 bases are TGTGCCAGCAGCCGCGGGGACAGGGAGGCAAACACCATATATTTT.